This T cell receptor (beta chain) is from a study of blood T cell repertoires in COVID-19 (dated by TCRdb to 2018 to 2020). About the investigation overall: Samples from collaborators originated in the United States, Italy and Spain and spanned both the acute and convalescent phases of COVID-19. The repertoires were made available in a free public database intended to serve as a resource for research on the immune response to SARS-CoV-2. Where HLA class I and class II types were available, the types were taken from metadata supplied by the sample provider, not from assay-based typing. Samples came from the ongoing ImmuneRACE study (first 160 participants) plus 1,254 subjects from 6 global collaborators. The prospective study material was composed of cDNA or gDNA derived from T cells, B-cell-depleted T cells, or PBMCs. Sample metadata almost always included a de-identified subject ID, COVID-19 status, age in years and sex. Deeply sampled blood TCRbeta repertoires from subjects exposed to, actively infected with, or recovered from COVID-19 were included in the dataset. Study-level results and caveats: The quantity of clinical and demographic metadata differed by source and by participant and was supplied without curation.

Regarding this clone: There is no known antigen for this receptor. No clone much larger than this one lies a single base away; base qualities are absent.

Unmatched junction bases come to 5, with V trimmed by 5 bases and J by 3 bases. Looking up the germline V gene yields CDR1 SGHTA and CDR2 FQGTGA. From the cysteine through the phenylalanine, the CDR3 covers 14 amino acids. This entry keeps only the CDR3 DNA: 42 bases, framed from base 1. The immunoSEQ Assay, a bias-controlled multiplex PCR, was used to amplify TCRbeta CDR3 regions from genomic DNA. Concerning the study's data processing: The number of nucleated cells in each sample was estimated by amplification of reference gene primers within the assay. To quantify the absolute abundance of each unique TCRbeta CDR3 rearrangement, sequence reads were collapsed and filtered. For each sample, productive Simpson clonality was calculated as the square root of Simpson's diversity index over productive rearrangements. The source is immuneACCESS, and TCRdb retained only in-frame sequences with V and J called. Part of the clones is not carried over; for the studies checked, unresolved V genes explain less than half of this, and the remainder is unexplained. That table supplies the V and J calls and clone size; D and trimming were determined from the DNA. The sample records some 150,000 clones, roughly 85% of which are singletons. The ten largest clonotypes hold approximately 1.1% of the sample.

Collaborating institutions collected whole blood in K2EDTA tubes following their own protocols. Collaborator samples were shipped for TCRbeta analysis as frozen whole blood, isolated PBMCs, or DNA extracted from either sample type. The sample consisted of peripheral blood. This chain is built from TRBV7-3 and TRBJ1-1; 8 middle bases align to TRBD1. The receptor comes from a man aged 40-50 years with acute or convalescent COVID-19. The nucleotides are TGTGCCAGCAGCACGCAGGGGGCCGACACTGAAGCTTTCTTT. Its translation is CASSTQGADTEAFF.